This T cell receptor (beta chain) was sequenced for a study of blood T cell repertoires in COVID-19. Patients of the Seattle cohort, enrolled during active infection, were followed longitudinally. Germline V CDR1 and CDR2: LGHNA, YSLEER. Trimming shortened V by 0 bases and J by 13 bases, and 13 bases separated the two germline ends. This CDR3 has 13 residues. A single count supports this clone. Method: immunoSEQ multiplex PCR; TCRdb's copy keeps in-frame clones and lacks some. The table records about 220,000 clones, roughly four fifths of them present only once. The source of this sequence is a woman between 70 and 85 years old with COVID-19, enrolled during active disease. Sequencing used peripheral blood. The chain is built from TRBV4-3 and TRBJ2-1; no reliable D call. DNA for the CDR3: TGCGCCAGCAGCCAAGATTCGCGGCTGCAACAGTTCTTC. Protein product: CASSQDSRLQQFF.